A single sample is the source of the 23 T cell receptor beta chains below, sequenced in a study of blood T cell repertoires in COVID-19. Measured with immunoSEQ multiplex PCR; TCRdb has only the in-frame clones, and not every one. The sample yields about 260,000 clones, more than 80% seen once. The specimen was PBMCs or T cells enriched from blood (not recorded which). These receptor sequences come from a woman in her thirties with acute COVID-19.

The chain is built from TRBV29-1 and TRBJ2-5; 8 positions agree with TRBD1. This CDR3 has 13 amino acids. Trimming took 6 bases from V and 5 from J; bases not matched to a gene: 8. The germline gives CDR1 SQVTM, CDR2 ANQGSEA. The chain's CDR3 is CSVGTGGRETQYF. CDR3 DNA: TGCAGCGTCGGTACAGGGGGAAGGGAGACCCAGTACTTC.

This clone appeared a single time. V usage is TRBV27 and J usage is TRBJ2-1; 13 bases are shared with TRBD2. V trimming: 6 bases; J trimming: 4 bases; junction bases outside the gene matches: 6. The CDR3 has 16 amino acids. The V gene's germline CDR1 is MNHEY and CDR2 SMNVEV (reference sequence). The DNA for the CDR3 is TGTGCCAGCAGAACCGGGACTAGCGGGAAATACAATGAGCAGTTCTTC. This translates into CASRTGTSGKYNEQFF.

J is TRBJ1-5 and V is TRBV19; D is possibly TRBD1 (5 bases). The CDR3 totals 14 residues. Germline-derived CDR1 and CDR2 are LNHDA and SQIVND (reference sequence). The V gene lost 3 bases and the J gene lost 4 bases, with 10 bases spanning the gap. The DNA of the CDR3 is TGTGCCAGTAGTATCGGAGCAGGGAATCAGCCCCAGCATTTT. Residues: CASSIGAGNQPQHF.

The chain joins TRBV6-5 to TRBJ1-6; weak D call: TRBD1 (5 bases). V dropped 8 bases and J dropped 8 bases, with 10 bases sitting between them. CDR1 and CDR2 (germline): MNHEY, SVGAGI. CDR3 length equals 12 residues. CDR3 in amino acids: CASGQGYSPLHF. In nucleotides, the CDR3 is TGTGCCAGCGGGCAGGGCTATTCACCCCTCCACTTT.

V gene TRBV11-2 combines with J gene TRBJ2-7; no clear D gene. This CDR3 contains 13 residues. V was clipped by 0 bases and J by 2 bases, with 5 bases between them. The germline V gene encodes CDR1 SGHAT and CDR2 FQNNGV. This CDR3 is CASSLDRAYEQYF. The DNA of the CDR3 is TGTGCCAGCAGCTTAGATCGTGCCTACGAGCAGTACTTC.

CDR3 protein: CASSYSRGSQEETQYF. CDR3 sequence (DNA): TGTGCCAGCAGTTACTCGCGAGGGTCCCAAGAGGAGACCCAGTACTTC. The J gene is TRBJ2-5, the V gene TRBV6-5; possibly TRBD2 for D (5 bases). From germline, CDR1 is MNHEY and CDR2 SVGAGI. This CDR3 has 16 residues. Trimming took off 0 bases at V and 5 bases at J, with 16 bases between the two ends.

This sequence joins TRBV10-1 and TRBJ1-6; maybe TRBD1 (6 bases). Germline CDR1 and CDR2: WNHNN and SYGVQD (reference sequence). The CDR3 is 14 amino acids. Trimming took 6 bases from V and 7 from J, leaving 13 bases between them. CDR3 nucleotide sequence: TGCGCCAGCAGCGGCAGGGGAAGAAATTCACCCCTCCACTTT. This codes for CASSGRGRNSPLHF.

The chain recombines TRBV5-1 with TRBJ2-7; D not certain. V dropped 4 bases and J dropped 6 bases, with 20 bases sitting between them. The CDR3 is made up of 15 amino acids. Germline V lookup: CDR1 SGHRS, CDR2 YFSETQ. The CDR3 DNA follows: TGCGCCAGCAGCGAGGAAGGTGATTCCTACGTCGAGCAGTACTTC. Protein sequence: CASSEEGDSYVEQYF.

The CDR3 protein is CASSSWVGERLTDTQYF. The CDR3 coding sequence is TGTGCCAGCTCCTCTTGGGTCGGGGAGAGGCTCACAGATACGCAGTATTTT. This sequence joins TRBV5-6 and TRBJ2-3; TRBD2 is a possible D gene (5 bases). This CDR3 comprises 17 residues. Germline assignment: CDR1 SGHDT and CDR2 YYEEEE. The ends were cut back, 7 bases at V and 2 bases at J, with 23 bases in the middle.

The V call is TRBV2, the J call TRBJ2-7; 11 bases match TRBD2. Germline V gives CDR1 SNHLY, CDR2 FYNNEI. This CDR3 comprises 14 residues. V shed 2 bases, J shed 7 bases, and the junction held 4 bases outside the gene matches. In DNA form, the CDR3 reads TGTGCCAGCAGTGAAACTAGCGGGAGAGGTGAGCAGTACTTC. It yields the protein CASSETSGRGEQYF.

The rearrangement joins TRBV7-8 to TRBJ1-6, with D possibly being TRBD1 (5 bases). Trimming pared 0 bases from V and 6 bases from J, leaving 15 bases between. This CDR3 region has 17 residues. Germline V gene data show CDR1 as SGHVS and CDR2 as FQNEAQ. The CDR3 protein is CASSLAVPSGLNSPLHF. The CDR3 bases are TGTGCCAGCAGCTTAGCTGTGCCGTCAGGGCTTAATTCACCCCTCCACTTT.

This chain connects TRBV6-5 to TRBJ1-1, with TRBD1 identical over 7 bases. This CDR3 contains 15 residues. CDR1 is MNHEY, CDR2 SVGAGI, per germline. The trim removed 2 bases at V and 5 bases at J, leaving 8 bases unmatched. CDR3 coding DNA: TGTGCCAGCAGTTACCCGACAGGGCGAGGTACTGAAGCTTTCTTT. Translated: CASSYPTGRGTEAFF.

V is TRBV14 and J is TRBJ2-7; 12 bases map to TRBD2. Germline assignment: CDR1 SGHDN and CDR2 FVKESK. There are 16 residues in the CDR3. V shed 1 base, J shed 3 bases, and the junction held 4 bases outside the gene matches. The CDR3 sequence is CASSQAASGRVYEQYF. CDR3 coding DNA: TGTGCCAGCAGCCAAGCGGCTAGCGGGAGGGTCTACGAGCAGTACTTC.

The chain links TRBV30 to TRBJ1-5, with D possibly matching TRBD1 (5 bases). Trimming shortened V by 0 bases and J by 6 bases, and 12 bases separated the two germline ends. CDR1 GTSNPN and CDR2 SVGIG come from the germline V gene (reference sequence). This CDR3 region has 14 residues. The CDR3: CAWSVSRGGQPQHF. As DNA, the CDR3 is TGTGCCTGGAGTGTTAGTAGGGGAGGTCAGCCCCAGCATTTT.

V gene TRBV6-5 combines with J gene TRBJ2-1; possible D gene TRBD2, 5 bases. CDR1 and CDR2 from the germline V gene are MNHEY and SVGAGI. The CDR3 totals 12 residues. Between the trimmed V and J ends, which lost 6 bases and 7 bases, there was a span of 10 bases. DNA for the CDR3: TGTGCCAGCAGCCCCGGGAAAAATGAGCAGTTCTTC. Translated, it gives CASSPGKNEQFF.

J is TRBJ1-1 and V is TRBV18; D not certain. Trimming shortened V by 2 bases and J by 1 base, and 8 bases separated the two germline ends. Germline V gene data show CDR1 as KGHSH and CDR2 as LQKENI. CDR3 length: 14 amino acids. CDR3 residues: CASSPGGKNTEAFF. In nucleotides, the CDR3 is TGTGCCAGCTCACCAGGAGGGAAGAACACTGAAGCTTTCTTT.

This clone has a handful of counts. The chain has TRBV7-9 and TRBJ2-2; D is perhaps TRBD1 (5 bases). The V gene lost 6 bases and the J gene lost 2 bases, with 10 bases spanning the gap. Germline CDR1 is SEHNR and CDR2 is FQNEAQ (reference sequence). The CDR3 totals 14 residues. CDR3 in DNA: TGTGCCAGCAGAGGGCAGGGTAACACCGGGGAGCTGTTTTTT. Protein: CASRGQGNTGELFF.

The chain combines TRBV6-6 with TRBJ2-7, with TRBD2 matching over 7 bases. J lost 4 bases, V lost 2 bases, and 11 bases had no gene match. The CDR3 consists of 16 residues. Germline-derived CDR1 and CDR2 are MNHNY and SVGAGI (reference sequence). For the CDR3, the DNA is TGTGCCAGCAGTTACCCACCCGGCCTCGGGAGGTACGAGCAGTACTTC. Translating gives CASSYPPGLGRYEQYF.

The chain combines TRBV30 with TRBJ1-5, with 10 bases aligning to TRBD1. V was clipped by 2 bases and J by 0 bases; unmatched bases: 4. Germline CDR1 reads GTSNPN; CDR2 reads SVGIG (reference sequence). The length of the CDR3 is 16 residues. Here the CDR3 DNA reads TGTGCCTGGAGTCTGGACAGGGGGAATAGCAATCAGCCCCAGCATTTT. Amino acids: CAWSLDRGNSNQPQHF. Combining the CDR3 with reference TRBV30 and TRBJ1-5 gives the whole variable domain SQTIHQWPATLVQPVGSPLSLECTVEGTSNPNLYWYRQAAGRGLQLLFYSVGIGQISSEVPQNLSASRPQDRQFILSSKKLLLSDSGFYLCAWSLDRGNSNQPQHFGDGTRLSIL.

This chain joins TRBV27 and TRBJ2-3; 10 nucleotides match TRBD1. Germline V gene lookup returns CDR1 MNHEY and CDR2 SMNVEV (reference sequence). The trim removed 6 bases at V and 4 bases at J, leaving 7 bases unmatched. The CDR3 sequence is 15 residues long. The CDR3 loop reads CASRPPGQGPDTQYF. Written as DNA, the CDR3 is TGTGCCAGCAGACCCCCGGGACAGGGGCCAGATACGCAGTATTTT.

The chain recombines TRBV13 with TRBJ2-1; D not resolved. CDR1 PRHDT and CDR2 FYEKMQ come from the germline V gene (reference sequence). V lost 5 bases, J lost 0 bases, and 11 bases lay in between. This CDR3 spans 15 amino acids. Written as DNA, the CDR3 is TGTGCCAGCAGCGCCCCGAGGAGCTCCTACAATGAGCAGTTCTTC. This translates into CASSAPRSSYNEQFF.

The chain carries TRBV13 and TRBJ2-7; tentatively, D is TRBD2 (6 bases). V was pared by 6 bases and J by 0 bases, with 15 bases between. The CDR3 runs to 15 residues. CDR1 PRHDT and CDR2 FYEKMQ come from the germline V gene (reference sequence). CDR3 DNA: TGTGCCAGCAGTTCGAAGACTAGACCCTCCTACGAGCAGTACTTC. Its translation: CASSSKTRPSYEQYF. Combining the CDR3 with reference TRBV13 and TRBJ2-7 gives the whole variable domain AAGVIQSPRHLIKEKRETATLKCYPIPRHDTVYWYQQGPGQDPQFLISFYEKMQSDKGSIPDRFSAQQFSDYHSELNMSSLELGDSALYFCASSSKTRPSYEQYFGPGTRLTVT.

This clone has just one count. CDR3 in amino acids: CASSRSGTSGTEYTQYF. CDR3 nucleotide sequence: TGTGCCAGTAGCCGATCCGGGACTAGCGGGACCGAATATACGCAGTATTTT. The chain links TRBV19 to TRBJ2-3, with TRBD2 matching over 13 bases. The V segment lost 6 bases and the J segment 7 bases; nucleotides outside the gene matches: 13. The CDR3 has 17 residues. CDR1 and CDR2 (germline): LNHDA, SQIVND (reference sequence).